This TCR beta chain was captured in a study of T cell changes during pregnancy in multiple sclerosis. The protocol was immunoSEQ multiplex PCR, while the TCRdb copy is restricted to in-frame clones and leaves out a portion. The sample has some 63,000 clones; 90% to 95% are singletons. Germline loops: CDR1 MNHNS, CDR2 SASEGT. Trimming took 1 base from V and 10 from J, leaving 8 bases between them. This CDR3 has 12 amino acids. The origin of this receptor is a female donor with multiple sclerosis, enrolled in a pregnancy study. The chain joins TRBV6-1 to TRBJ2-1; D unclear. Sequencing was performed on peripheral blood, taken before pregnancy. The CDR3 DNA reads TGTGCCAGCAGTGAAGGAGGCCGGGAGCAGTTCTTC. Residues: CASSEGGREQFF.